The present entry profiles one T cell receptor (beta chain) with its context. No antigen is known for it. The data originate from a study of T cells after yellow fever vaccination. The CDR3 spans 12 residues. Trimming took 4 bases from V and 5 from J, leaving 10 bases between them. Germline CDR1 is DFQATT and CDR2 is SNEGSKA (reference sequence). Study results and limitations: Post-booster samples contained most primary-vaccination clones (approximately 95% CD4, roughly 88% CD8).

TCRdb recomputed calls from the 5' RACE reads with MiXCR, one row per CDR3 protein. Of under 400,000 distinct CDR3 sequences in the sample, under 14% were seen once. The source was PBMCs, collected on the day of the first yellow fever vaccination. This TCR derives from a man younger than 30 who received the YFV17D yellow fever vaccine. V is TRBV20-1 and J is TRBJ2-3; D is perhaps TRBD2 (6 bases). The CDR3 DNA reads TGCAGTGCTACTAGCGAGCTAGATACGCAGTATTTT. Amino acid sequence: CSATSELDTQYF.